The rows below give T cell receptor beta chains drawn from one sample of a study of control samples from healthy donors and cancer patients. TCRdb keeps only in-frame clones here, not all; method: immunoSEQ multiplex PCR. The sample includes over 200,000 clones, around 80% of them seen just once. The sequencing input was PBMCs. Receptors were obtained from a woman aged 60-75 years with lung cancer. Each CDR3 is given with its conserved first and last residue. The order of the fields is J gene, V gene, clone size, D gene, CDR3 protein, CDR3 DNA. D genes are given only for firm matches. Clone size appears in some rows only: once, few, many, or a class for an expanded clone.

j_call: TRBJ2-1; v_call: TRBV5-4; clone_size: .; d_call: .; cdr3_aa: CASSSPAGSNEQFF; cdr3_nt: TGTGCCAGCAGCTCACCGGCGGGGTCAAATGAGCAGTTCTTC
j_call: TRBJ1-5; v_call: TRBV19; clone_size: .; d_call: TRBD1; cdr3_aa: CASTPGGADGPQHF; cdr3_nt: TGTGCCAGTACCCCAGGGGGCGCCGATGGGCCCCAGCATTTT
j_call: TRBJ2-7; v_call: TRBV27; clone_size: .; d_call: TRBD2; cdr3_aa: CASSSWGLAGGWSSYEQYF; cdr3_nt: TGTGCCAGCAGTTCTTGGGGACTAGCGGGAGGGTGGAGCTCCTACGAGCAGTACTTC
j_call: TRBJ1-5; v_call: TRBV5-6; clone_size: .; d_call: .; cdr3_aa: CASSPGGGGNQPQHF; cdr3_nt: TGTGCCAGCAGCCCCGGGGGGGGAGGCAATCAGCCCCAGCATTTT
j_call: TRBJ2-3; v_call: TRBV7-9; clone_size: .; d_call: .; cdr3_aa: CASSLDGPTTDTQYF; cdr3_nt: TGTGCCAGCAGCTTAGACGGGCCCACCACAGATACGCAGTATTTT
j_call: TRBJ1-5; v_call: TRBV2; clone_size: .; d_call: .; cdr3_aa: CASSMISGADQPQHF; cdr3_nt: TGTGCCAGCAGCATGATCTCGGGGGCCGATCAGCCCCAGCATTTT
j_call: TRBJ1-1; v_call: TRBV9; clone_size: .; d_call: .; cdr3_aa: CASSPRTRSGGNTEAFF; cdr3_nt: TGTGCCAGCAGCCCACGGACACGCTCGGGGGGGAACACTGAAGCTTTCTTT
j_call: TRBJ1-1; v_call: TRBV28; clone_size: .; d_call: TRBD1; cdr3_aa: CASSPGTGSTEAFF; cdr3_nt: TGTGCCAGCAGTCCCGGGACAGGGTCCACTGAAGCTTTCTTT
j_call: TRBJ1-3; v_call: TRBV7-9; clone_size: few; d_call: .; cdr3_aa: CASSFSPGNTIYF; cdr3_nt: TGTGCCAGCAGCTTTTCGCCTGGAAACACCATATATTTT
j_call: TRBJ2-1; v_call: TRBV7-2; clone_size: .; d_call: TRBD2; cdr3_aa: CASSLGAGGVYEQFF; cdr3_nt: TGTGCCAGCAGCTTAGGAGCGGGAGGTGTCTATGAGCAGTTCTTC
j_call: TRBJ1-6; v_call: TRBV2; clone_size: few; d_call: TRBD1; cdr3_aa: CASSGTGEDAPLHF; cdr3_nt: TGTGCCAGCAGTGGTACAGGGGAGGATGCACCCCTCCACTTT
j_call: TRBJ2-7; v_call: TRBV30; clone_size: .; d_call: .; cdr3_aa: CAWLGTRAYEQYF; cdr3_nt: TGTGCCTGGCTGGGGACACGAGCTTACGAGCAGTACTTC
j_call: TRBJ1-5; v_call: TRBV28; clone_size: .; d_call: .; cdr3_aa: CASSLSIPLGGAGNQPQHF; cdr3_nt: TGTGCCAGCAGTTTATCGATCCCCTTAGGGGGGGCGGGCAATCAGCCCCAGCATTTT
j_call: TRBJ1-2; v_call: TRBV3-1/TRBV3-2; clone_size: .; d_call: .; cdr3_aa: CASSQAGTNYGYTF; cdr3_nt: TGTGCCAGCAGCCAAGCAGGGACTAACTATGGCTACACCTTC
j_call: TRBJ2-1; v_call: TRBV6-2/TRBV6-3; clone_size: .; d_call: .; cdr3_aa: CASSRQLAEEQFF; cdr3_nt: TGTGCCAGCAGCCGTCAACTAGCCGAGGAGCAGTTCTTC
j_call: TRBJ2-7; v_call: TRBV27; clone_size: .; d_call: .; cdr3_aa: CASSLKGIDYEQYF; cdr3_nt: TGTGCCAGCAGTTTAAAGGGAATCGACTACGAGCAGTACTTC
j_call: TRBJ2-7; v_call: TRBV6-5; clone_size: .; d_call: .; cdr3_aa: CASSPVWGAYEQYF; cdr3_nt: TGTGCCAGCAGCCCGGTGTGGGGGGCCTACGAGCAGTACTTC
j_call: TRBJ1-1; v_call: TRBV6-2/TRBV6-3; clone_size: .; d_call: .; cdr3_aa: CASSTLLNTEAFF; cdr3_nt: TGTGCCAGCAGTACTCTTTTGAACACTGAAGCTTTCTTT
j_call: TRBJ2-1; v_call: TRBV5-3; clone_size: once; d_call: TRBD2; cdr3_aa: CARSFPGTSGSNEQFF; cdr3_nt: TGTGCCAGAAGCTTTCCCGGGACTAGCGGGAGTAATGAGCAGTTCTTC
j_call: TRBJ2-5; v_call: TRBV2; clone_size: .; d_call: .; cdr3_aa: CASSAAQETQYF; cdr3_nt: TGTGCCAGCAGTGCCGCTCAAGAGACCCAGTACTTC
j_call: TRBJ1-6; v_call: TRBV6-5; clone_size: once; d_call: TRBD1; cdr3_aa: CASTGQNNSPLHF; cdr3_nt: TGTGCCAGTACGGGACAGAATAATTCACCCCTCCACTTT
j_call: TRBJ2-1; v_call: TRBV19; clone_size: .; d_call: TRBD2; cdr3_aa: CATRPAGGWNEQFF; cdr3_nt: TGTGCCACAAGGCCAGCGGGAGGTTGGAATGAGCAGTTCTTC
j_call: TRBJ1-1; v_call: TRBV5-4; clone_size: .; d_call: TRBD1; cdr3_aa: CASSSGGQMNTEAFF; cdr3_nt: TGTGCCAGCAGCTCCGGGGGACAGATGAACACTGAAGCTTTCTTT
j_call: TRBJ2-3; v_call: TRBV18; clone_size: .; d_call: TRBD2; cdr3_aa: CASSFPAGVGTDTQYF; cdr3_nt: TGTGCCAGCTCATTCCCTGCGGGAGTTGGAACAGATACGCAGTATTTT
j_call: TRBJ2-3; v_call: TRBV2; clone_size: .; d_call: .; cdr3_aa: CASSSDKLDTQYF; cdr3_nt: TGTGCCAGCAGTTCTGACAAACTAGATACGCAGTATTTT
j_call: TRBJ2-1; v_call: TRBV13; clone_size: .; d_call: .; cdr3_aa: CASSLAGNNEQFF; cdr3_nt: TGTGCCAGCAGCTTAGCGGGAAACAATGAGCAGTTCTTC
j_call: TRBJ2-1; v_call: TRBV30; clone_size: .; d_call: TRBD1; cdr3_aa: CAWSVKTGANEQFF; cdr3_nt: TGTGCCTGGAGTGTAAAGACAGGGGCGAATGAGCAGTTCTTC
j_call: TRBJ2-7; v_call: TRBV18; clone_size: .; d_call: .; cdr3_aa: CASSIGQTYEQYF; cdr3_nt: TGTGCCAGCTCCATCGGACAGACCTACGAGCAGTACTTC
j_call: TRBJ1-3; v_call: TRBV7-9; clone_size: .; d_call: .; cdr3_aa: CASSLAGTGNTIYF; cdr3_nt: TGTGCCAGCAGCTTAGCAGGGACTGGAAACACCATATATTTT
j_call: TRBJ1-6; v_call: TRBV19; clone_size: .; d_call: .; cdr3_aa: CASSIGNSPLHF; cdr3_nt: TGTGCCAGTAGTATCGGTAATTCACCCCTCCACTTT
j_call: TRBJ2-7; v_call: TRBV7-8; clone_size: few; d_call: .; cdr3_aa: CASSLVGEHEQYF; cdr3_nt: TGTGCCAGCAGCTTAGTGGGGGAACACGAGCAGTACTTC
j_call: TRBJ1-2; v_call: TRBV5-6; clone_size: .; d_call: .; cdr3_aa: CASSLVQLGTKGYTF; cdr3_nt: TGTGCCAGCAGCTTGGTTCAACTCGGGACCAAAGGCTACACCTTC
j_call: TRBJ2-1; v_call: TRBV5-1; clone_size: .; d_call: TRBD2; cdr3_aa: CASSGLAGVWNEQFF; cdr3_nt: TGCGCCAGCAGCGGGCTAGCGGGAGTGTGGAATGAGCAGTTCTTC
j_call: TRBJ2-4; v_call: TRBV11-2; clone_size: .; d_call: .; cdr3_aa: CASSLVAGVKNIQYF; cdr3_nt: TGTGCCAGCAGCTTAGTAGCCGGAGTCAAAAACATTCAGTACTTC
j_call: TRBJ2-3; v_call: TRBV6-5; clone_size: .; d_call: TRBD2; cdr3_aa: CASSPAGGTDTQYF; cdr3_nt: TGTGCCAGCAGTCCCGCGGGGGGTACAGATACGCAGTATTTT
j_call: TRBJ1-2; v_call: TRBV6-5; clone_size: .; d_call: .; cdr3_aa: CASSYGGVPAYGYTF; cdr3_nt: TGTGCCAGCAGTTATGGAGGGGTTCCTGCGTATGGCTACACCTTC
j_call: TRBJ2-5; v_call: TRBV28; clone_size: .; d_call: TRBD2; cdr3_aa: CASSLIGLAIQETQYF; cdr3_nt: TGTGCCAGCAGTTTAATTGGACTAGCGATCCAAGAGACCCAGTACTTC
j_call: TRBJ2-1; v_call: TRBV7-3; clone_size: .; d_call: TRBD2; cdr3_aa: CASSLIAGDYNEQFF; cdr3_nt: TGTGCCAGCAGCTTAATAGCGGGGGACTACAATGAGCAGTTCTTC
j_call: TRBJ2-1; v_call: TRBV28; clone_size: .; d_call: .; cdr3_aa: CASRDRYITHNEQFF; cdr3_nt: TGTGCCAGCAGAGACCGCTACATAACGCACAATGAGCAGTTCTTC
j_call: TRBJ2-3; v_call: TRBV9; clone_size: .; d_call: TRBD1; cdr3_aa: CASSLRTGGNTDTQYF; cdr3_nt: TGTGCCAGCAGCCTGAGAACAGGGGGGAACACAGATACGCAGTATTTT
j_call: TRBJ1-5; v_call: TRBV19; clone_size: .; d_call: .; cdr3_aa: CASQGFYSNQPQHF; cdr3_nt: TGTGCTTCCCAAGGGTTTTATAGCAATCAGCCCCAGCATTTT
j_call: TRBJ2-7; v_call: TRBV10-3; clone_size: .; d_call: .; cdr3_aa: CATKERNGPNDF; cdr3_nt: TGTGCCACCAAGGAGAGGAACGGCCCAAACGACTTC
j_call: TRBJ2-7; v_call: TRBV24-1; clone_size: .; d_call: TRBD1; cdr3_aa: CATSESTGAEQYF; cdr3_nt: TGTGCCACCAGTGAGTCTACAGGGGCCGAGCAGTACTTC
j_call: TRBJ1-1; v_call: TRBV5-1; clone_size: .; d_call: .; cdr3_aa: CASSPWGVGTEAFF; cdr3_nt: TGCGCCAGCAGCCCATGGGGGGTAGGGACTGAAGCTTTCTTT
j_call: TRBJ2-7; v_call: TRBV6-5; clone_size: once; d_call: .; cdr3_aa: CATQTDSPYEQYF; cdr3_nt: TGTGCCACCCAGACGGATTCACCCTACGAGCAGTACTTC
j_call: TRBJ1-2; v_call: TRBV7-9; clone_size: .; d_call: TRBD1; cdr3_aa: CASSGPGTGSHYGYTF; cdr3_nt: TGTGCCAGCAGCGGACCCGGGACAGGGAGTCACTATGGCTACACCTTC
j_call: TRBJ1-2; v_call: TRBV3-1/TRBV3-2; clone_size: .; d_call: .; cdr3_aa: CASSQARGSYTF; cdr3_nt: TGTGCCAGCAGCCAAGCTCGGGGAAGCTACACCTTC
j_call: TRBJ2-5; v_call: TRBV3-1/TRBV3-2; clone_size: .; d_call: .; cdr3_aa: CASSGYQETQYF; cdr3_nt: TGTGCCAGCAGCGGGTACCAAGAGACCCAGTACTTC
j_call: TRBJ1-1; v_call: TRBV20-1; clone_size: .; d_call: TRBD1; cdr3_aa: CSASPLTGDTEAFF; cdr3_nt: TGCAGTGCTAGTCCCCTGACAGGGGACACTGAAGCTTTCTTT
j_call: TRBJ2-5; v_call: TRBV27; clone_size: .; d_call: .; cdr3_aa: CASSLSIVETQYF; cdr3_nt: TGTGCCAGCAGTTTATCCATCGTGGAGACCCAGTACTTC
j_call: TRBJ2-2; v_call: TRBV5-4; clone_size: once; d_call: TRBD2; cdr3_aa: CASSPLPGTSTGELFF; cdr3_nt: TGTGCCAGCAGCCCGCTCCCCGGGACTAGCACCGGGGAGCTGTTTTTT
j_call: TRBJ2-4; v_call: TRBV24-1; clone_size: .; d_call: TRBD2; cdr3_aa: CATSASGGKNIQYF; cdr3_nt: TGTGCCACCAGTGCCAGCGGGGGGAAAAACATTCAGTACTTC
j_call: TRBJ1-2; v_call: TRBV27; clone_size: .; d_call: .; cdr3_aa: CASRTRNEHGYTF; cdr3_nt: TGTGCCAGCAGGACAAGGAATGAGCATGGCTACACCTTC
j_call: TRBJ2-5; v_call: TRBV6-5; clone_size: .; d_call: .; cdr3_aa: CASRTTHEETQYF; cdr3_nt: TGTGCCAGCAGAACGACGCACGAAGAGACCCAGTACTTC
j_call: TRBJ2-7; v_call: TRBV21-1; clone_size: .; d_call: .; cdr3_aa: CASSKGEEGLAPLCYEQYF; cdr3_nt: TGTGCCAGCAGCAAGGGGGAGGAAGGACTAGCACCCTTGTGCTACGAGCAGTACTTC